This T cell receptor (beta chain) came from a study of T cells in Graves' hyperthyroidism and ophthalmopathy. About the research overall: The initial diagnosis was the point when peripheral blood was collected, ahead of any treatment.

Germline-derived CDR1 and CDR2 are MGHDK and SYGVNS. The CDR3 totals 12 residues. Trimming removed 3 bases at V and 6 bases at J, with 8 bases between. This clonotype has ten or more counts. RNA transcripts served as the template for amplifying TCR beta CDR3 regions. TCR CDR3 regions were first amplified by RT-PCR with HTBI primers. TCRdb processed the multiplex PCR reads anew with MiXCR; each CDR3 protein has one entry. This sample has some 440,000 distinct CDR3 sequences, with around a sixth found just once. The sequenced sample was blood. The TCR comes from a woman aged 18-29 years with Graves' hyperthyroidism. The chain couples TRBV25-1 to TRBJ1-1; D ambiguous. CDR3 in amino acids: CASSEGRAEAFF. CDR3 bases: TGTGCCAGCAGTGAGGGGAGGGCTGAAGCTTTCTTT.